Only one count was recorded for the clone carrying this T cell receptor (beta chain). In the original analysis: By means of reference gene primer amplification, nucleated cell counts were estimated. The table came from immunoSEQ multiplex PCR; TCRdb's copy has only in-frame clones and leaves some out. Clone size and V and J calls were adopted from that table, with D and trimming inferred from the DNA. This table has roughly 42,000 clones, roughly nine tenths appearing once. This record belongs to a study of blood T cell repertoires in COVID-19. Study-wide context: COVID-19 samples, acute and convalescent, were from the United States, Italy and Spain. From T cells, B-cell-depleted T cells, or PBMCs came the material, which was cDNA or gDNA.

Material: peripheral blood. This TCR was sampled from a man aged 30 to 45 with active or convalescent COVID-19.

The CDR3: CALREHLNTGELFF. The CDR3 DNA sequence: TGTGCCCTCAGGGAACATTTGAACACCGGGGAGCTGTTTTTT. This sequence joins TRBV7-2 and TRBJ2-2, with a tentative D call TRBD1 (5 bases). V was clipped by 11 bases and J by 1 base, with 14 bases between them. Germline V gives CDR1 SGHTA, CDR2 FQGNSA. This CDR3 spans 14 amino acids. Full variable domain (missing parts from reference TRBV7-2 and TRBJ2-2): GAGVSQSPSNKVTEKGKDVELRCDPISGHTALYWYRQSLGQGLEFLIYFQGNSAPDKSGLPSDRFSAERTGGSVSTLTIQRTQQEDSAVYLCALREHLNTGELFFGEGSRLTVL.